This T cell receptor beta chain is from a study of shared clonotypes between healthy human individuals. Study in general: The study used three CD4 naive, three CD4 memory, two CD8 naive and one CD8 memory plate per donor.

This table comes from immunoSEQ multiplex PCR, and its TCRdb copy is limited to in-frame clones, with some not included. The data show around 700,000 clones, around 72% seen once. A note on this clone: The same CDR3 is also encoded by other DNA sequences in this sample.

The V end lost 0 bases, the J end lost 1 base, and 6 bases lay between the germline ends. Germline V lookup: CDR1 SGHTS, CDR2 YDEGEE. The CDR3 spans 14 residues. Sequenced input: memory CD4+ T cells sorted from blood. As for subset: CD45RA-negative fraction. The chain recombines TRBV5-8 with TRBJ2-3; D is uncertain. The receptor's source is a woman in her 30s in good health. DNA for the CDR3: TGTGCCAGCAGCTTGGAGCCTCGCACAGATACGCAGTATTTT. As protein: CASSLEPRTDTQYF.